This TCR beta chain came from a study of T cell changes during pregnancy in multiple sclerosis. The ends were cut back, 5 bases at V and 0 bases at J, with 13 bases in the middle. The CDR3 has 16 residues. The germline V gene encodes CDR1 SGHVS and CDR2 FNYEAQ. Clones were read by immunoSEQ multiplex PCR, and TCRdb kept only the in-frame ones, dropping some. In the table there are under 45,000 clones, about 94% of which are singletons. Here the sequenced sample was CD4+ T cells from peripheral blood mononuclear cells, taken after pregnancy. This clonotype originated in a female donor with multiple sclerosis, enrolled in a pregnancy study. J is TRBJ1-4 and V is TRBV7-6; tentatively, D is TRBD1 (6 bases). The CDR3 nucleotides are TGTGCCAGCAGCCGGGACATTTTCCCAACTAATGAAAAACTGTTTTTT. It codes for CASSRDIFPTNEKLFF.